The 28 T cell receptor beta chains below come from one sample, sequenced in a study of CD8 T cells in ankylosing spondylitis. Study-level results: A motif in TCR beta, a set of under ten highly homologous variants, appeared characteristic of ankylosing spondylitis blood.

TCRdb used MiXCR to reprocess the 5' RACE reads, holding one entry per CDR3 protein. The sample holds 200,000 to 250,000 distinct CDR3 sequences, about 17% seen once. These receptors' targets are unknown. Sequencing input: blood, either unsorted or a sorted T cell fraction (not recorded which). These TCRs come from a male donor with ankylosing spondylitis.

The chain is built from TRBV20-1 and TRBJ1-1; 7 bases are a match to TRBD1. Germline V lookup: CDR1 DFQATT, CDR2 SNEGSKA (reference sequence). The V segment lost 3 bases and the J segment 4 bases; nucleotides outside the gene matches: 14. The CDR3 is 16 residues long. The CDR3 DNA is TGCAGTGCTAGCAGTCCCGGGACAGACTCGGGCACTGAAGCTTTCTTT. Protein: CSASSPGTDSGTEAFF.

This rearrangement joins TRBV21-1 to TRBJ2-7; the table's D call, TRBD2, was not checked against the DNA. TRBV21-1 has pseudogene status. This CDR3 region has 13 residues. CDR3 nucleotides: TGTGCCAGCGGGACTAGCGAGGATTACGAGCAGTACTTC. Its protein is CASGTSEDYEQYF.

V is TRBV5-1 and J is TRBJ2-7, with 11 bases that match TRBD2. The J segment lost 2 bases and the V segment lost 5 bases, leaving 3 bases of the junction unmatched. CDR3 length: 14 amino acids. The germline CDR1 and CDR2 sequences are SGHRS and YFSETQ. In DNA, the CDR3 is TGCGCCAGCAGACTAGCGGGAGACCCCTACGAGCAGTACTTC. Translation: CASRLAGDPYEQYF.

This sequence joins TRBV4-1 and TRBJ1-5; D ambiguous. Trimming took 3 bases from V and 0 from J, leaving 3 bases between them. Looked up from germline, CDR1 is MGHRA and CDR2 is YSYEKL. This CDR3 spans 13 amino acids. The CDR3 DNA reads as TGCGCCAGCAGCCATTATAGCAATCAGCCCCAGCATTTT. Its translation is CASSHYSNQPQHF.

The J gene is TRBJ2-7, the V gene TRBV27, with 9 positions matching TRBD1. Germline values: CDR1 MNHEY, CDR2 SMNVEV (reference sequence). The CDR3 covers 14 residues. Losses at the gene ends were 6 bases for V and 3 bases for J; bases not matched to a gene: 6. The CDR3 loop reads CASSDRGGFYEQYF. CDR3 sequence (DNA): TGTGCCAGCAGCGACAGGGGGGGGTTCTACGAGCAGTACTTC.

The chain carries TRBV4-1 and TRBJ1-1; 8 positions agree with TRBD1. V trimming: 4 bases; J trimming: 3 bases; junction bases outside the gene matches: 10. The germline CDR1 and CDR2 sequences are MGHRA and YSYEKL. This CDR3 contains 16 residues. CDR3 in amino acids: CASSPSGQGGYTEAFF. CDR3 nucleotides: TGCGCCAGCAGCCCCTCCGGACAGGGTGGCTACACTGAAGCTTTCTTT.

This clonotype was recorded at least ten times. The J gene is TRBJ2-5, the V gene TRBV4-2; 8 nucleotides align to TRBD2. The junction had 3 bases not matched to a gene; V was cut back by 5 bases and J by 1 base. The germline CDR1 and CDR2 sequences are LGHNA and YNFKEQ. The CDR3 totals 14 residues. CDR3 sequence: CASSTSGSQETQYF. The CDR3 coding sequence is TGTGCCAGCAGCACTAGCGGATCCCAAGAGACCCAGTACTTC.

This clonotype was seen more than once but under ten times. The chain joins TRBV28 to TRBJ1-4; no clear D. V was shortened by 5 bases and J by 4 bases, with 17 bases between the two germline ends. Germline V gives CDR1 MDHEN, CDR2 SYDVKM. This CDR3 region has 16 residues. CDR3 amino acids: CASSQGITLYNEKLFF. The CDR3 DNA reads as TGTGCCAGCAGTCAAGGGATTACACTTTATAATGAAAAACTGTTTTTT.

The sample holds a few counts of this clonotype. This rearrangement joins TRBV4-1 to TRBJ2-2; D remains ambiguous. The CDR3 has 15 amino acids. Germline CDR1 is MGHRA and CDR2 is YSYEKL. Deletions cut 2 bases from V and 5 bases from J, with 12 bases between. The DNA of the CDR3 is TGCGCCAGCAGCCAAATCCTCACGGATACCGGGGAGCTGTTTTTT. Residues: CASSQILTDTGELFF.

This clonotype has only a few counts. V gene TRBV7-9 combines with J gene TRBJ2-1, with D maybe TRBD2 (5 bases). The CDR3 is made up of 13 amino acids. From germline, CDR1 is SEHNR and CDR2 FQNEAQ (reference sequence). Trimming shortened V by 5 bases and J by 5 bases, and 10 bases separated the two germline ends. The CDR3 nucleotides read TGTGCCAGCAGCCCTAGCCCCGACAATGAGCAGTTCTTC. Its translation: CASSPSPDNEQFF.

This clonotype was detected many times. V and J are TRBV27 and TRBJ2-3, with no clear D. Trimming removed 5 bases at V and 5 bases at J, with 5 bases between. The CDR3 sequence is 11 residues long. Germline loops: CDR1 MNHEY, CDR2 SMNVEV (reference sequence). CDR3 DNA: TGTGCCAGCAGTCACGGAGATACGCAGTATTTT. It is translated as CASSHGDTQYF.

This clonotype was counted a few times. This chain links TRBV4-1 with TRBJ2-1; D is perhaps TRBD2 (5 bases). Germline V gives CDR1 MGHRA, CDR2 YSYEKL. This CDR3 has 14 residues. Trimming took 2 bases from V and 1 from J, leaving 6 bases between them. CDR3 residues: CASSQRGSYNEQFF. The CDR3, as DNA: TGCGCCAGCAGCCAACGGGGTTCCTACAATGAGCAGTTCTTC.

This clonotype was seen only a few times. This chain connects TRBV5-1 to TRBJ2-1; D may be TRBD1 or TRBD2 (7 bases each). The CDR3 spans 15 residues. The V end was cut by 2 bases, the J end by 7 bases, with 16 bases between. Germline CDR1 SGHRS, CDR2 YFSETQ. The CDR3 nucleotides are TGCGCCAGCAGCTTCGGGGAGGGGGCTGGGAATGAGCAGTTCTTC. Protein product: CASSFGEGAGNEQFF.

A few counts support this clonotype. This chain links TRBV6-5 with TRBJ1-1; TRBD1 agrees at 8 bases. V shed 4 bases and J 0 bases; nucleotides not matched to a gene: 16. The CDR3 spans 19 residues. Germline lookup yields CDR1 MNHEY and CDR2 SVGAGI. For the CDR3, the DNA is TGTGCCAGCAGTTCGCCCCATCCTGACAGGGGATACATGAACACTGAAGCTTTCTTT. Its translation is CASSSPHPDRGYMNTEAFF.

This clonotype was counted a few times. The J gene is TRBJ1-1, the V gene TRBV5-1, with 8 bases that match TRBD1. Per the germline V gene, CDR1 is SGHRS and CDR2 is YFSETQ. With V trimmed by 0 bases and J by 4 bases, 5 bases remained unmatched. The CDR3 length is 15 residues. CDR3 bases: TGCGCCAGCAGCTTGGGGACAGGGAGTCGCACTGAAGCTTTCTTT. Its protein product is CASSLGTGSRTEAFF. The full variable domain, in which reference TRBV5-1 and TRBJ1-1 provide the parts outside the CDR3, is KAGVTQTPRYLIKTRGQQVTLSCSPISGHRSVSWYQQTPGQGLQFLFEYFSETQRNKGNFPGRFSGRQFSNSRSEMNVSTLELGDSALYLCASSLGTGSRTEAFFGQGTRLTVV.

A few counts support this clonotype. The chain joins TRBV6-5 to TRBJ2-1; TRBD2 might be the D (6 bases). The length of the CDR3 is 15 residues. CDR1 is MNHEY, CDR2 SVGAGI, per germline. Trimming took off 2 bases at V and 6 bases at J, with 14 bases between the two ends. Here the CDR3 DNA reads TGTGCCAGCAGTTACGGGCAAAGGGAGGTCAATGAGCAGTTCTTC. Protein sequence: CASSYGQREVNEQFF.

Ten or more counts support this clonotype. The V and J genes are TRBV29-1 and TRBJ2-7; 11 nucleotides line up with TRBD1. The CDR3 length is 13 residues. V lost 4 bases to trimming and J lost 2 bases; unmatched junction nucleotides: 1. Germline CDR1 SQVTM, CDR2 ANQGSEA. The DNA of the CDR3 is TGCAGCGTTGCGGGACAGGGGGCCTACGAGCAGTACTTC. Translated, it gives CSVAGQGAYEQYF.

This clonotype was detected only a few times. This chain joins TRBV7-2 and TRBJ2-7; tentative D call: TRBD1 (6 bases). V was cut by 5 bases and J by 3 bases, with 14 bases left in between. Looked up from germline, CDR1 is SGHTA and CDR2 is FQGNSA. The CDR3 loop spans 14 amino acids. This CDR3 is CASSPTGQDYEQYF. As DNA, the CDR3 is TGTGCCAGCAGCCCCACGGGACAAGACTACGAGCAGTACTTC.

CDR3 sequence: CSASEGALNEQFF. The CDR3 bases are TGCAGTGCTAGTGAGGGGGCATTAAATGAGCAGTTCTTC. J is TRBJ2-1 and V is TRBV20-1; 7 bases map to TRBD1. In germline, CDR1 is DFQATT, CDR2 SNEGSKA (reference sequence). The CDR3 extends over 13 amino acids. V lost 3 bases to trimming and J lost 7 bases; unmatched junction nucleotides: 6.

The chain joins TRBV3-1 to TRBJ2-5; TRBD2 matches at 8 bases. V shed 1 base, J shed 4 bases, and the junction held 8 bases outside the gene matches. This CDR3 is built from 16 residues. Germline CDR1 LGHDT, CDR2 YNNKEL (reference sequence). CDR3 bases: TGTGCCAGCAGCCAAGTTCAAGCGGGAGTTCGAGAGACCCAGTACTTC. It yields the protein CASSQVQAGVRETQYF.

V is TRBV12-3 or TRBV12-4 and J is TRBJ2-3, with 8 bases lining up with TRBD2. The CDR3 spans 17 residues. V was pared by 3 bases and J by 1 base, with 9 bases of the junction left unmatched. Here the CDR3 reads CASSFLSAGVGTDTQYF. The CDR3, as DNA: TGTGCCAGCAGTTTTCTATCAGCGGGAGTTGGCACAGATACGCAGTATTTT.

CDR3 sequence: CASSPELGFGELFF. CDR3 DNA sequence: TGTGCCAGCAGCCCGGAGCTGGGCTTCGGGGAGCTGTTTTTT. The rearrangement links TRBV3-1 to TRBJ2-2; D unresolved. V lost 4 bases and J 7 bases, leaving 13 bases between the germline ends. The CDR3 is made up of 14 amino acids. Germline V gives CDR1 LGHDT, CDR2 YNNKEL (reference sequence).

This rearrangement joins TRBV6-1 to TRBJ1-5; tentatively, D is TRBD1 (5 bases). Germline CDR1 reads MNHNS; CDR2 reads SASEGT. CDR3 length: 15 residues. Trimming pared 1 base from V and 4 bases from J, leaving 11 bases between. The CDR3 loop reads CASSEEDNWNQPQHF. In nucleotides, the CDR3 is TGTGCCAGCAGTGAAGAGGACAACTGGAATCAGCCCCAGCATTTT.

The chain recombines TRBV11-2 with TRBJ1-1, with a possible D match to TRBD1 (6 bases). There are 13 residues in the CDR3. V was trimmed by 1 base and J by 8 bases, leaving 11 bases between them. Germline values: CDR1 SGHAT, CDR2 FQNNGV. DNA for the CDR3: TGTGCCAGCAGCTTAGCAGGGGTAGTCGAAGCTTTCTTT. Translated: CASSLAGVVEAFF.

This clonotype was observed at least ten times. DNA for the CDR3: TGTGCCAGCAGTGAAAGGGGGACTGAAGCTTTCTTT. This codes for CASSERGTEAFF. The V gene is TRBV6-1, the J gene TRBJ1-1, with D perhaps TRBD1 (6 bases). Trimming took off 2 bases at V and 5 bases at J, with 6 bases between the two ends. There are 12 residues in the CDR3. In germline, CDR1 is MNHNS, CDR2 SASEGT.

This clonotype appeared a few times. The DNA for the CDR3 is TGTGCCATCAGTGAAGGGACAGGGTACAGTGGAAACACCATATATTTT. This translates into CAISEGTGYSGNTIYF. The chain uses TRBV10-3 and TRBJ1-3; 9 bases agree with TRBD1. This CDR3 region has 16 residues. Germline CDR1 is ENHRY and CDR2 is SYGVKD. V shed 3 bases, J shed 3 bases, and the junction held 6 bases outside the gene matches.

The V gene is TRBV7-3, the J gene TRBJ2-7; D might be TRBD1 (5 bases). V was trimmed by 5 bases and J by 0 bases, leaving 11 bases between them. In germline, CDR1 is SGHTA, CDR2 FQGTGA. CDR3 length equals 14 residues. CDR3 region: CASSPGLVSYEQYF. The CDR3 DNA follows: TGTGCCAGCAGCCCAGGGCTGGTCTCCTACGAGCAGTACTTC.

In this sample, this clonotype turned up many times. The chain employs TRBV5-1 and TRBJ2-3; 7 bases agree with TRBD2. The germline V gene encodes CDR1 SGHRS and CDR2 YFSETQ. The CDR3 consists of 14 residues. Unmatched junction bases numbered 2, after V lost 3 bases and J lost 1 base. The CDR3 DNA reads as TGCGCCAGCAGCTCGGGAGGAGGCACAGATACGCAGTATTTT. Amino acid sequence: CASSSGGGTDTQYF.